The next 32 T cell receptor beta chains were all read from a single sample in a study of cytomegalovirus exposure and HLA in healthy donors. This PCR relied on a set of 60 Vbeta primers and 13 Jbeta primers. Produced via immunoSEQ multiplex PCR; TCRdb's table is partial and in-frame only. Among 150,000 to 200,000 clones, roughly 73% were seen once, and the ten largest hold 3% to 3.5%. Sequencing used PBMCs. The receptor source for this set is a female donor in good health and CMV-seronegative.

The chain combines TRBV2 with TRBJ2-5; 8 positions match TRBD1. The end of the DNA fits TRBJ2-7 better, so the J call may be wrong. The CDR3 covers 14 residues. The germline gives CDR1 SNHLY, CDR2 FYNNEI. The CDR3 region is CASSEARGRREQYF. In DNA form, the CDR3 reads TGTGCCAGCAGTGAGGCCAGGGGGCGCCGCGAGCAGTACTTC.

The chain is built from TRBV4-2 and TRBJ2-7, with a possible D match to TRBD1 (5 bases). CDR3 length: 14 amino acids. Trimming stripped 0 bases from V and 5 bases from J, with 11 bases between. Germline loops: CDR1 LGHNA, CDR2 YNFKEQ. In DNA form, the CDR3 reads TGTGCCAGCAGCCAAGAACGGCAGGGCCACGAGCAGTACTTC. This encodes CASSQERQGHEQYF.

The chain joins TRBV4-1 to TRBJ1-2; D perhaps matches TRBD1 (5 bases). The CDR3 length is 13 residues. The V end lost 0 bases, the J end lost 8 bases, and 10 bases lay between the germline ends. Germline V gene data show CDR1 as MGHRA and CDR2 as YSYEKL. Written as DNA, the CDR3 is TGCGCCAGCAGCCAAGATGGGGGGGTCGGCTACACCTTC. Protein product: CASSQDGGVGYTF.

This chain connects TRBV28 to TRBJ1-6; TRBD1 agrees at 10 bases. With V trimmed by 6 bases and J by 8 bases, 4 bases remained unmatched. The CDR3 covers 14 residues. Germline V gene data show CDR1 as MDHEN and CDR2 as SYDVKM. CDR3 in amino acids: CASRSGQGDSPLHF. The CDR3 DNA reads TGTGCCAGCAGATCCGGACAGGGGGATTCACCCCTCCACTTT. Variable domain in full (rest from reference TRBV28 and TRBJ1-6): DVKVTQSSRYLVKRTGEKVFLECVQDMDHENMFWYRQDPGLGLRLIYFSYDVKMKEKGDIPEGYSVSREKKERFSLILESASTNQTSMYLCASRSGQGDSPLHFGNGTRLTVT.

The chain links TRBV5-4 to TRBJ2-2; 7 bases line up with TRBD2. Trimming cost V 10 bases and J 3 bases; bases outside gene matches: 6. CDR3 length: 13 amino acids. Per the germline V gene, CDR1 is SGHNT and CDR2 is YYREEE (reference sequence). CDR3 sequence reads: CAGQAGYTGELFF. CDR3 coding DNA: TGTGCCGGACAAGCGGGGTACACCGGGGAGCTGTTTTTT.

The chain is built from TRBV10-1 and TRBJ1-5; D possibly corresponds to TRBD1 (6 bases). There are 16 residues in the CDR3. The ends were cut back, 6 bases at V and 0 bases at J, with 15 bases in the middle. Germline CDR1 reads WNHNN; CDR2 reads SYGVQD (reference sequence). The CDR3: CASRVDRPDSNQPQHF. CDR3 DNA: TGCGCCAGCAGAGTTGACAGGCCTGATAGCAATCAGCCCCAGCATTTT.

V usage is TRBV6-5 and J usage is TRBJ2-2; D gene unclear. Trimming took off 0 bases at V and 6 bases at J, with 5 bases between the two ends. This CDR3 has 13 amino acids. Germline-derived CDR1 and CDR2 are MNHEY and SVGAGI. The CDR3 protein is CASSYSGPGELFF. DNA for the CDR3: TGTGCCAGCAGTTACTCTGGGCCCGGGGAGCTGTTTTTT.

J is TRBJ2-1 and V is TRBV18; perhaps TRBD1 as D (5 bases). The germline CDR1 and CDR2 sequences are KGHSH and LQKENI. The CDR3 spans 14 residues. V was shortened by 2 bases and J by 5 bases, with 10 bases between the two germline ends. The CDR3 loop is CASSPAGRNNEQFF. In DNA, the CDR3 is TGTGCCAGCTCACCAGCAGGGCGCAACAATGAGCAGTTCTTC. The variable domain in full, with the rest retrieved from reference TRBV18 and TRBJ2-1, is NAGVMQNPRHLVRRRGQEARLRCSPMKGHSHVYWYRQLPEEGLKFMVYLQKENIIDESGMPKERFSAEFPKEGPSILRIQQVVRGDSAAYFCASSPAGRNNEQFFGPGTRLTVL.

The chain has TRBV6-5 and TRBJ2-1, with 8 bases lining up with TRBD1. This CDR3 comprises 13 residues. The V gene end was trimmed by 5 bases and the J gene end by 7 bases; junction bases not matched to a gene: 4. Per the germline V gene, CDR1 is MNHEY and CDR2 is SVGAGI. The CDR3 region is CASSVTGENEQFF. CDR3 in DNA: TGTGCCAGCAGTGTGACAGGGGAGAATGAGCAGTTCTTC.

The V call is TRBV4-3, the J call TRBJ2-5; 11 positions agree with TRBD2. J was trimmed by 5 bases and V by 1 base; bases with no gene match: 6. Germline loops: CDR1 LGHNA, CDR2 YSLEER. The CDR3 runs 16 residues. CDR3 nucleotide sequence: TGCGCCAGCAGCCAAGCCGGGACTAGCGGTTTTGAGACCCAGTACTTC. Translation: CASSQAGTSGFETQYF.

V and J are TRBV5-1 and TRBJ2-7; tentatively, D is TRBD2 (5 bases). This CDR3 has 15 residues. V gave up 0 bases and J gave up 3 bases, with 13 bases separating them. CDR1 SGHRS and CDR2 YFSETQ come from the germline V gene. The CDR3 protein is CASSLGSSVDYEQYF. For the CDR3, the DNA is TGCGCCAGCAGCTTGGGTAGTAGCGTAGACTACGAGCAGTACTTC.

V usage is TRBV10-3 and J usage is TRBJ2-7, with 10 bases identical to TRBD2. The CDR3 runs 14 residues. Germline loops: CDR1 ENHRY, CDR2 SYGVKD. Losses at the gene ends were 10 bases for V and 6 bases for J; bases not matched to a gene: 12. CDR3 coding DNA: TGTGCCACCGGCGAGCGGGGGGGATCCGGCGAGCAGTACTTC. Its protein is CATGERGGSGEQYF.

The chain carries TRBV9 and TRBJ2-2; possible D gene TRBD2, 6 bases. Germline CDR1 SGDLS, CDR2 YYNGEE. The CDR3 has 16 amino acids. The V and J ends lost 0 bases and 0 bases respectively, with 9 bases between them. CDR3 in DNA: TGTGCCAGCAGCGTAGTGGCGGGGACGAACACCGGGGAGCTGTTTTTT. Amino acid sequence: CASSVVAGTNTGELFF.

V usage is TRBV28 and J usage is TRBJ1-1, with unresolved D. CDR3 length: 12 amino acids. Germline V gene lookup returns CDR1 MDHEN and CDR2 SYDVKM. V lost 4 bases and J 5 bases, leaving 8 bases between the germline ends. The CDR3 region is CASSSRRTEAFF. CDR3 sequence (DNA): TGTGCCAGCAGTTCGAGGAGAACTGAAGCTTTCTTT.

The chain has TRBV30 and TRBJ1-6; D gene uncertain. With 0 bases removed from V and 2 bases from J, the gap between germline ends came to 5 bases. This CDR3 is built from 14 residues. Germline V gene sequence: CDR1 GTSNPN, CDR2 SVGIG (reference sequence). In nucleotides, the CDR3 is TGTGCCTGGAGTGTACGGGCCTATAATTCACCCCTCCACTTT. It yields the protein CAWSVRAYNSPLHF. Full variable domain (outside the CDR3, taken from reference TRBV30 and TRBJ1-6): SQTIHQWPATLVQPVGSPLSLECTVEGTSNPNLYWYRQAAGRGLQLLFYSVGIGQISSEVPQNLSASRPQDRQFILSSKKLLLSDSGFYLCAWSVRAYNSPLHFGNGTRLTVT.

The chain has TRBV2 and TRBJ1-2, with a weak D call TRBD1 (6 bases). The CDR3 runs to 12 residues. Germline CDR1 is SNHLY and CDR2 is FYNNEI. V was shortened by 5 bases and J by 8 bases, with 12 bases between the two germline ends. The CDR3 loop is CASSTNRAGYTF. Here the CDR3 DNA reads TGTGCCAGCAGTACCAACAGGGCCGGCTACACCTTC.

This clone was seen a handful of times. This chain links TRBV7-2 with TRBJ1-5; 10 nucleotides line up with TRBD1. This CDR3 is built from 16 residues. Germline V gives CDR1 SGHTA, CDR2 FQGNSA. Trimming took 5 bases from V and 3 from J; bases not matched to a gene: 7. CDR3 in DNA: TGTGCCAGCAGCCTCCTGGGACAGGGGCACAATCAGCCCCAGCATTTT. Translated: CASSLLGQGHNQPQHF. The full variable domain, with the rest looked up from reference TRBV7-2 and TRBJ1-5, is GAGVSQSPSNKVTEKGKDVELRCDPISGHTALYWYRQSLGQGLEFLIYFQGNSAPDKSGLPSDRFSAERTGGSVSTLTIQRTQQEDSAVYLCASSLLGQGHNQPQHFGDGTRLSIL.

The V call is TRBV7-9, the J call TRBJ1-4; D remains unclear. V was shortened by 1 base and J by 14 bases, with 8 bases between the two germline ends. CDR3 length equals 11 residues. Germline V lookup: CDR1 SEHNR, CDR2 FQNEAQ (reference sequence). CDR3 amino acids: CASSLGQALFF. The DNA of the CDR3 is TGTGCCAGCAGCTTAGGGCAGGCGCTGTTTTTT.

As DNA, the CDR3 is TGTGCCAGCGAGTCGGACAGGGCTGGCAATCAGCCCCAGCATTTT. It is translated as CASESDRAGNQPQHF. The V call is TRBV2, the J call TRBJ1-5, with 8 bases matching TRBD1. Germline lookup yields CDR1 SNHLY and CDR2 FYNNEI. The CDR3 sequence is 15 residues long. Unmatched junction bases numbered 8, after V lost 8 bases and J lost 2 bases.

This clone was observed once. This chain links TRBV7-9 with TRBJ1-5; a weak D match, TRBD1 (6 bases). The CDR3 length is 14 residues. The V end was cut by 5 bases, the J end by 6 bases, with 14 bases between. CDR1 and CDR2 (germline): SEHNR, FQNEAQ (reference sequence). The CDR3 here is CASSGLSGAQPQHF. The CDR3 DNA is TGTGCCAGCAGCGGCCTGTCAGGGGCTCAGCCCCAGCATTTT.

The CDR3: CASSWTGGRTEAFF. The CDR3 coding sequence is TGTGCCAGCAGTTGGACAGGGGGCAGGACTGAAGCTTTCTTT. The chain uses TRBV6-6 and TRBJ1-1; 11 bases agree with TRBD1. There are 14 residues in the CDR3. Germline CDR1 is MNHNY and CDR2 is SVGAGI (reference sequence). J was trimmed by 5 bases and V by 4 bases; bases with no gene match: 3.

The CDR3 DNA sequence: TGTGCCAGCAGCCCAAGTCGCGGGAGGGAAAATGAGCAGTTCTTC. Amino acids: CASSPSRGRENEQFF. The chain joins TRBV5-4 to TRBJ2-1, with 9 bases identical to TRBD2. The V segment lost 4 bases and the J segment 7 bases; nucleotides outside the gene matches: 9. The CDR3 is 15 amino acids. Germline-derived CDR1 and CDR2 are SGHNT and YYREEE (reference sequence).

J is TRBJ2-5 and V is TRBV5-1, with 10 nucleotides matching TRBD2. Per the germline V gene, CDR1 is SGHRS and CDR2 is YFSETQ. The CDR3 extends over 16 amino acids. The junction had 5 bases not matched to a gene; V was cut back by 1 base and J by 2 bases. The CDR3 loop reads CASSLRVAGGQETQYF. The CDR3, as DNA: TGCGCCAGCAGCTTGAGGGTAGCGGGAGGACAAGAGACCCAGTACTTC.

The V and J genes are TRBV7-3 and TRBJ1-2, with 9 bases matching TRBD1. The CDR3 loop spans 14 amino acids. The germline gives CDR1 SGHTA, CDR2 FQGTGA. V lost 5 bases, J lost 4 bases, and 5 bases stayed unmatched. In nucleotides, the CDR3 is TGTGCCAGCAGCCCGACGACAGGGGGCTATGGCTACACCTTC. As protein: CASSPTTGGYGYTF.

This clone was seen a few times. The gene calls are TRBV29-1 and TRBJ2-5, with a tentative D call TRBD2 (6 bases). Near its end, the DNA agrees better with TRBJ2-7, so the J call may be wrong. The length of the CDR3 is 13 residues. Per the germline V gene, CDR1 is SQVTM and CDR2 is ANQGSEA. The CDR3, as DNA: TGCAGCGCTCCCGGGCGGGAAACCTACGAGCAGTACTTC. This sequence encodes CSAPGRETYEQYF.

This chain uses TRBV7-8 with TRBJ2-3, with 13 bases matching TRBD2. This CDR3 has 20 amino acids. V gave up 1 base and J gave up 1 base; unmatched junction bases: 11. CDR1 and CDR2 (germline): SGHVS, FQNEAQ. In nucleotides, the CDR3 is TGTGCCAGCAGCTTAGTCGAACTAGCGGGAGGGCAGGTCGGCACAGATACGCAGTATTTT. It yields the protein CASSLVELAGGQVGTDTQYF. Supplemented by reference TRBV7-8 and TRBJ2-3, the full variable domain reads GAGVSQSPRYKVAKRGQDVALRCDPISGHVSLFWYQQALGQGPEFLTYFQNEAQLDKSGLPSDRFFAERPEGSVSTLKIQRTQQEDSAVYLCASSLVELAGGQVGTDTQYFGPGTRLTVL.

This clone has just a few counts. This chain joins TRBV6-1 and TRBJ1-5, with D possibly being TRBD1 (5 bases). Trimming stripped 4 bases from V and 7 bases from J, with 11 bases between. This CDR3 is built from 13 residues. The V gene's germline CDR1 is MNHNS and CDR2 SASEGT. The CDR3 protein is CASSGQGRQPQHF. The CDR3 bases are TGTGCCAGCAGTGGGCAGGGAAGGCAGCCCCAGCATTTT.

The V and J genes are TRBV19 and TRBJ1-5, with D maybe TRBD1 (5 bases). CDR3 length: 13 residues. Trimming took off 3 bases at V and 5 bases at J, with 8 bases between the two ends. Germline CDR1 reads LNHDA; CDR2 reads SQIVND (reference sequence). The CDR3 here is CASSMIGDQPQHF. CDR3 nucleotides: TGTGCCAGTAGTATGATAGGGGATCAGCCCCAGCATTTT.

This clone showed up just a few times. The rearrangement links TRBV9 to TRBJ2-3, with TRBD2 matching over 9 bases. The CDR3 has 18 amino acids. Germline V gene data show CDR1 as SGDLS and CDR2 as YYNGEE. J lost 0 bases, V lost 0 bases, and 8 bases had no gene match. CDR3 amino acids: CASSVGASGVPSTDTQYF. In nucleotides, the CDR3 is TGTGCCAGCAGCGTAGGGGCTAGCGGGGTACCTAGCACAGATACGCAGTATTTT.

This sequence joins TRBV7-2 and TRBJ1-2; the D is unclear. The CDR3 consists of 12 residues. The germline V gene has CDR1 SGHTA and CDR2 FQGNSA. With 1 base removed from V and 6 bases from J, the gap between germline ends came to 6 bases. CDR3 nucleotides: TGTGCCAGCAGCTTAGGAGTCGATGGCTACACCTTC. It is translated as CASSLGVDGYTF.

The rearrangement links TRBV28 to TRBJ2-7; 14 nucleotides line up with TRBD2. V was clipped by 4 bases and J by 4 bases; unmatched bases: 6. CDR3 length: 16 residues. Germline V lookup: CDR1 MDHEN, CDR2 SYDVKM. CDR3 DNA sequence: TGTGCCAGCAGTTCCGGACTAGCGGGGGGTGGGTACGAGCAGTACTTC. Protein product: CASSSGLAGGGYEQYF.

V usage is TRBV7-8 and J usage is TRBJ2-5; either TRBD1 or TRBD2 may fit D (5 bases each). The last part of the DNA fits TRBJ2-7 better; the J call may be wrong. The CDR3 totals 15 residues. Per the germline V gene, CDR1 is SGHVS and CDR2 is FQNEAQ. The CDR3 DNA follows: TGTGCCAGCAGCCCGGGGAAGGGGTTGGACTACGAGCAGTACTTC. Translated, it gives CASSPGKGLDYEQYF.